Presented here are 4 T cell receptor beta chains from one specimen sequenced in a study of CD8 T cells in Susac syndrome. When the RNA was reverse transcribed, random hexamers were used with an input of about 0.45 to 1 ug. In TCRdb, the immunoSEQ multiplex PCR reads were re-called with MiXCR into one record per CDR3 protein. The table includes approximately 110,000 distinct CDR3 sequences, 90% to 95% detected once. The sequencing sample was made of CD8+ T cells from PBMCs. Every receptor here comes from a human donor with multiple sclerosis.

The J gene is TRBJ1-1, the V gene TRBV15; 7 bases map to TRBD1. V trimming: 3 bases; J trimming: 5 bases; junction bases outside the gene matches: 6. The germline V gene has CDR1 LNHNV and CDR2 YYDKDF (reference sequence). The CDR3 has 14 amino acids. CDR3 region: CATSSDRVLTEAFF. The CDR3 bases are TGTGCCACCAGCAGTGACAGGGTCTTAACTGAAGCTTTCTTT.

J is TRBJ1-2 and V is TRBV3-1; 9 bases align to TRBD1. Trimming cost V 3 bases and J 5 bases; bases outside gene matches: 10. The germline gives CDR1 LGHDT, CDR2 YNNKEL (reference sequence). The CDR3 is made up of 16 amino acids. Here the CDR3 reads CASSHPISGQGYGYTF. The CDR3 nucleotides read TGTGCCAGCAGCCATCCCATAAGTGGACAGGGGTATGGCTACACCTTC.

This clonotype has a single count. This chain links TRBV24-1 with TRBJ2-5; D not certain. The CDR3 runs 14 residues. V was trimmed by 5 bases and J by 0 bases, leaving 9 bases between them. Germline assignment: CDR1 KGHDR and CDR2 SFDVKD. CDR3 in amino acids: CATSGATDQETQYF. The CDR3 DNA is TGTGCCACCAGTGGAGCAACGGACCAAGAGACCCAGTACTTC.

V usage is TRBV25-1 and J usage is TRBJ1-1; possibly TRBD1 for D (5 bases). The germline V gene has CDR1 MGHDK and CDR2 SYGVNS. The CDR3 contains 13 residues. Trimming left V 6 bases short and J 4 bases short, with 12 bases between. The CDR3 loop is CASSPQGGTEAFF. CDR3 bases: TGTGCCAGCAGCCCTCAGGGAGGCACTGAAGCTTTCTTT.